This T cell receptor beta chain was identified during a study of CD8 T cells in ankylosing spondylitis. Study findings and constraints: What seemed typical of ankylosing spondylitis blood was a TCR beta motif built from several highly homologous variants.

As the method for making TCR beta libraries, quantitative 5'-RACE with molecular barcodes was used. TCRdb re-derived calls from the 5' RACE reads in MiXCR, one entry per CDR3 protein. The sample lists some 200,000 distinct CDR3 sequences; 7% to 8% were seen once. This clonotype was seen at least ten times. Its antigen is not known. In germline, CDR1 is MNHEY, CDR2 SMNVEV (reference sequence). The CDR3 covers 15 residues. The V segment lost 0 bases and the J segment 7 bases; nucleotides outside the gene matches: 6. The sequencing sample was made of blood, either unsorted or a sorted T cell fraction (not recorded which). The J gene is TRBJ2-1, the V gene TRBV27, with 7 bases matching TRBD2. The sequence came from a male donor with ankylosing spondylitis. The CDR3 DNA is TGTGCCAGCAGTTTATCGGTTGGGACTAATAATGAGCAGTTCTTC. Its protein product is CASSLSVGTNNEQFF.